One sample yielded the 2 T cell receptor beta chains listed below, sequenced in a study of radiotherapy plus CTLA-4 blockade in lung cancer. The table came from immunoSEQ multiplex PCR; TCRdb's copy has only in-frame clones and leaves some out. The sample includes under 90,000 clones, less than 80% of them seen just once. The sample consisted of peripheral blood, taken from a patient treated with radiotherapy plus ipilimumab. The receptors derive from a human donor with non-small cell lung cancer that progressed on radiotherapy plus ipilimumab.

This clone was detected a few times. J is TRBJ1-6 and V is TRBV7-9; 10 nucleotides agree with TRBD1. Trimming at V came to 0 bases and at J to 7 bases, leaving 0 bases not matched to a gene. Germline-derived CDR1 and CDR2 are SEHNR and FQNEAQ (reference sequence). The CDR3 has 15 amino acids. This CDR3 is CASSLAGQGNSPLHF. The CDR3 DNA reads as TGTGCCAGCAGCTTAGCGGGACAGGGGAATTCACCCCTCCACTTT. Full variable domain (rest looked up from reference TRBV7-9 and TRBJ1-6): DTGVSQNPRHKITKRGQNVTFRCDPISEHNRLYWYRQTLGQGPEFLTYFQNEAQLEKSRLLSDRFSAERPKGSFSTLEIQRTEQGDSAMYLCASSLAGQGNSPLHFGNGTRLTVT.

The chain is built from TRBV27 and TRBJ2-7; 8 nucleotides align to TRBD2. Per the germline V gene, CDR1 is MNHEY and CDR2 is SMNVEV (reference sequence). The length of the CDR3 is 18 residues. The ends lost 5 bases at V and 3 bases at J; junction bases unmatched: 18. The CDR3 bases are TGTGCCAGCAGTCCGATAAGGTACGGGAGGGCGGCTATCTACGAGCAGTACTTC. This encodes CASSPIRYGRAAIYEQYF.